Here is one TCR beta chain with its context. Antigen unknown. The sample comes from a study of cytomegalovirus exposure and HLA in healthy donors. Findings and caveats of the study: Despite most TCR sequences being rare, some public TCRs occurred in many donors. It is likely that the observed cluster of highly shared sequence variants was a sequencing artifact. A later analysis reported that several of the most significant clusters appeared to be linked to common viral pathogens, among them Epstein-Barr virus.

The germline V gene encodes CDR1 MDHEN and CDR2 SYDVKM. V lost 5 bases, J lost 1 base, and 16 bases lay in between. This CDR3 is 16 amino acids long. The PCR contained 60 Vbeta and 13 Jbeta primers. As originally analysed: About 11 million of the about 80 million unique TCR beta chains counted in a later analysis were shared. Using immunoSEQ multiplex PCR, the repertoire was profiled, and TCRdb retains in-frame clones only, with some absent. Clonal size and the V and J genes are those of that table, whereas D and trimming came from the DNA. The table records 180,000 or so clones, 75% to 85% of them present only once.

The genes are TRBV28 and TRBJ2-3; D perhaps matches TRBD2 (6 bases). This TCR was sampled from a woman between 18 and 29 years old in good health and CMV-seropositive. What was sequenced was PBMCs. CDR3 coding DNA: TGTGCCAGCAGTCCATTGGGGGGTTGGGGCACAGATACGCAGTATTTT. Translated: CASSPLGGWGTDTQYF. Filled out from reference TRBV28 and TRBJ2-3, the complete variable domain reads DVKVTQSSRYLVKRTGEKVFLECVQDMDHENMFWYRQDPGLGLRLIYFSYDVKMKEKGDIPEGYSVSREKKERFSLILESASTNQTSMYLCASSPLGGWGTDTQYFGPGTRLTVL.